One sample yielded the 26 T cell receptor beta chains listed below, sequenced in a study of human T cells and chemical hapten exposure. Using its own MiXCR run on the RACE reads, TCRdb lists one record per CDR3 protein. There are more than 70,000 distinct CDR3 sequences in the sample; about 8% occur only once, and 2.5% to 3% lies in the top ten. Time point indicated: pre-sensitization, week 0. The treatment denotes: therapeutic diphenylcyclopropenone sensitization with weekly scalp DPC. The sequences come from whole blood, collected in connection with sensitization to the hapten diphenylcyclopropenone (DPC). These receptors came from a man aged 35 to 55 with alopecia areata. Some clones in this sample may be carry-over from other donors' samples.

The J gene is TRBJ1-1, the V gene TRBV7-2; TRBD1 aligns across 8 bases. The CDR3 sequence is 14 residues long. V was clipped by 5 bases and J by 4 bases; unmatched bases: 6. CDR1 and CDR2 from the germline V gene are SGHTA and FQGNSA. The CDR3 loop reads CASSLRGQATEAFF. The CDR3 DNA reads as TGTGCCAGCAGCCTCAGGGGGCAGGCCACTGAAGCTTTCTTT.

This clonotype showed up many times. V gene TRBV9 combines with J gene TRBJ1-2, with D uncertain. CDR3 size: 12 residues. Deletions cut 3 bases from V and 4 bases from J, with 7 bases between. Per germline, CDR1 SGDLS and CDR2 YYNGEE. The CDR3 DNA is TGTGCCAGCAGCGGCACGTCCTATGGCTACACCTTC. It is translated as CASSGTSYGYTF.

This clonotype has a handful of counts. This sequence joins TRBV7-8 and TRBJ1-5; TRBD1 agrees at 11 bases. J was trimmed by 5 bases and V by 2 bases; bases with no gene match: 5. CDR1 is SGHVS and CDR2 is FQNEAQ in the germline V gene. This CDR3 spans 16 amino acids. CDR3 protein: CASSLTRTGGDQPQHF. CDR3 in DNA: TGTGCCAGCAGCTTAACCCGGACAGGGGGCGATCAGCCCCAGCATTTT.

V usage is TRBV27 and J usage is TRBJ2-1, with D perhaps TRBD1 or TRBD2 (6 bases each). V lost 3 bases to trimming and J lost 5 bases, with 11 bases between them. The CDR3 runs to 14 residues. Germline CDR1 and CDR2: MNHEY and SMNVEV (reference sequence). CDR3 sequence: CASSFRGRDNEQFF. The CDR3 nucleotides read TGTGCCAGCAGTTTCCGGGGGCGAGACAATGAGCAGTTCTTC.

There are many counts of this clonotype. V gene TRBV7-2 combines with J gene TRBJ1-2, with 9 nucleotides matching TRBD1. The V segment lost 5 bases and the J segment 2 bases; nucleotides outside the gene matches: 6. Germline assignment: CDR1 SGHTA and CDR2 FQGNSA. CDR3 length: 15 amino acids. This CDR3 is CASSRTGDQNYGYTF. Written as DNA, the CDR3 is TGTGCCAGCAGCAGGACAGGGGACCAAAACTATGGCTACACCTTC.

The gene calls are TRBV7-2 and TRBJ2-3; 10 nucleotides agree with TRBD2. Germline V gene data show CDR1 as SGHTA and CDR2 as FQGNSA. The trim removed 5 bases at V and 6 bases at J, leaving 11 bases unmatched. CDR3 size: 16 residues. CDR3 DNA sequence: TGTGCCAGCAGCCCCCGGCTAGCGGGAGTAGGGGATACGCAGTATTTT. Protein product: CASSPRLAGVGDTQYF.

This clonotype was seen ten or more times. This chain uses TRBV9 with TRBJ2-3; 10 positions agree with TRBD2. CDR1 and CDR2 from the germline V gene are SGDLS and YYNGEE. The CDR3 is 18 amino acids. J was trimmed by 6 bases and V by 0 bases; bases with no gene match: 13. DNA for the CDR3: TGTGCCAGCAGCGTAGGACTAGCGGGTCCCGGAGGACGGGATACGCAGTATTTT. Translated: CASSVGLAGPGGRDTQYF. Full variable domain (rest looked up from reference TRBV9 and TRBJ2-3): DSGVTQTPKHLITATGQRVTLRCSPRSGDLSVYWYQQSLDQGLQFLIQYYNGEERAKGNILERFSAQQFPDLHSELNLSSLELGDSALYFCASSVGLAGPGGRDTQYFGPGTRLTVL.

This clonotype was observed at least ten times. The CDR3 DNA reads TGCAGTGCTAGAGAGAATGGTCAGGGGGCGTTCGAAGCTTTCTTT. Translating gives CSARENGQGAFEAFF. V gene TRBV20-1 combines with J gene TRBJ1-1; TRBD1 aligns across 8 bases. Germline assignment: CDR1 DFQATT and CDR2 SNEGSKA (reference sequence). The V segment lost 0 bases and the J segment 8 bases; nucleotides outside the gene matches: 11. CDR3 size: 15 residues.

The gene calls are TRBV7-9 and TRBJ2-1; 7 positions agree with TRBD2. Germline V CDR1 and CDR2: SEHNR, FQNEAQ (reference sequence). V trimming: 5 bases; J trimming: 4 bases; junction bases outside the gene matches: 11. This CDR3 spans 16 amino acids. The CDR3 nucleotides read TGTGCCAGCAGCCATAGAAGCGGGAACTCTTACAATGAGCAGTTCTTC. This sequence encodes CASSHRSGNSYNEQFF.

In its sample, this clonotype was seen many times. This rearrangement joins TRBV6-2 or TRBV6-3 to TRBJ1-5; 12 nucleotides align to TRBD1. Germline CDR1 MNHEY, CDR2 SVGEGT. The CDR3 totals 16 residues. V lost 7 bases and J lost 4; bases outside the gene matches: 8. The CDR3 is CASTGQGAARNQPQHF. In nucleotides, the CDR3 is TGTGCCAGCACGGGACAGGGGGCCGCCCGAAATCAGCCCCAGCATTTT.

This clonotype showed up just a few times. The V call is TRBV7-9, the J call TRBJ2-5; tentatively, D is TRBD2 (6 bases). CDR1 and CDR2 from the germline V gene are SEHNR and FQNEAQ (reference sequence). The CDR3 has 14 residues. V lost 5 bases and J 5 bases, leaving 15 bases between the germline ends. This chain's CDR3 is CASSQRGSGETQYF. CDR3 DNA sequence: TGTGCCAGCAGCCAGCGTGGGAGCGGGGAGACCCAGTACTTC.

This clonotype was seen repeatedly, ten times or more. J is TRBJ2-1 and V is TRBV6-2 or TRBV6-3; TRBD2 agrees at 7 bases. The CDR3 loop spans 12 amino acids. The germline CDR1 and CDR2 sequences are MNHEY and SVGEGT. The CDR3 spells CGVRGRAGEQFF. The CDR3, as DNA: TGTGGCGTACGGGGGAGGGCCGGTGAGCAGTTCTTC.

This clonotype was observed a handful of times. The genes are TRBV19 and TRBJ2-3, with D maybe TRBD2 (6 bases). Looked up from germline, CDR1 is LNHDA and CDR2 is SQIVND (reference sequence). The length of the CDR3 is 12 residues. Trimming removed 9 bases at V and 6 bases at J, with 13 bases between. The CDR3 sequence: CASGVAVDTQYF. DNA of the CDR3: TGTGCCAGCGGGGTAGCGGTTGATACGCAGTATTTT.

The chain recombines TRBV14 with TRBJ2-3, with D possibly being TRBD1 or TRBD2 (5 bases each). CDR1 and CDR2 (germline): SGHDN, FVKESK. The CDR3 spans 18 residues. Trimming stripped 0 bases from V and 8 bases from J, with 24 bases between. In nucleotides, the CDR3 is TGTGCCAGCAGCCAAGACTTGTCGGGGTTCCGGCTTCAGGGTACGCAGTATTTT. It specifies CASSQDLSGFRLQGTQYF.

This clonotype was picked up many times. The chain has TRBV12-3 or TRBV12-4 and TRBJ2-4; 7 bases match TRBD1. The trim removed 2 bases at V and 9 bases at J, leaving 10 bases unmatched. The CDR3 length is 15 residues. Here the CDR3 reads CASSLTTRGPGIQYF. The CDR3 bases are TGTGCCAGCAGTTTAACTACAAGGGGGCCAGGCATTCAGTACTTC.

The rearrangement uses TRBV20-1 and TRBJ2-7, with D unresolved. From germline, CDR1 is DFQATT and CDR2 SNEGSKA (reference sequence). The V end lost 0 bases, the J end lost 1 base, and 10 bases lay between the germline ends. There are 14 residues in the CDR3. The CDR3 is CSARDHGLSYEQYF. In nucleotides, the CDR3 is TGCAGTGCTAGAGATCATGGGTTGTCCTACGAGCAGTACTTC.

This clonotype was found many times. The rearrangement joins TRBV5-1 to TRBJ2-7; TRBD2 matches at 16 bases. This CDR3 comprises 18 residues. The V and J ends lost 6 bases and 3 bases, in that order; junction bases with no gene match: 12. The germline gives CDR1 SGHRS, CDR2 YFSETQ. The CDR3 is CASNPGTSGRVMNYEQYF. CDR3 nucleotide sequence: TGCGCCAGCAATCCAGGGACTAGCGGGAGGGTGATGAACTACGAGCAGTACTTC.

This clonotype was counted only a few times. The V gene is TRBV11-3, the J gene TRBJ1-6; D is uncertain. The germline gives CDR1 SGHNT, CDR2 YENEEA. This CDR3 has 14 amino acids. V lost 2 bases and J 5 bases, leaving 7 bases between the germline ends. The CDR3 reads CASSLNLDNSPLHF. Written as DNA, the CDR3 is TGTGCCAGCAGCTTAAACCTCGATAATTCACCCCTCCACTTT.

This clonotype came up a few times. J is TRBJ1-1 and V is TRBV6-2 or TRBV6-3; D not certain. The CDR3 has 14 residues. Germline V CDR1 and CDR2: MNHEY, SVGEGT. V was clipped by 2 bases and J by 7 bases, with 14 bases between them. In nucleotides, the CDR3 is TGTGCCAGCAGTTACAATGGCGGTCAGCTTGAAGCTTTCTTT. It yields the protein CASSYNGGQLEAFF.

This clonotype was seen at least ten times. This chain links TRBV5-1 with TRBJ1-4, with 7 bases that match TRBD1. In germline, CDR1 is SGHRS, CDR2 YFSETQ. CDR3 size: 15 residues. V lost 2 bases and J lost 1; bases outside the gene matches: 2. In DNA form, the CDR3 reads TGCGCCAGCAGCTTTCGGACAGGAACTAATGAAAAACTGTTTTTT. Amino acid sequence: CASSFRTGTNEKLFF.

The chain links TRBV4-2 to TRBJ1-5; tentative D call: TRBD1 (5 bases). Germline CDR1 LGHNA, CDR2 YNFKEQ. The V end was cut by 4 bases, the J end by 2 bases, with 21 bases between. This CDR3 is built from 18 residues. The chain's CDR3 is CASSPVEFRDGGNQPQHF. The CDR3 DNA reads as TGTGCCAGCAGCCCGGTAGAATTCAGGGATGGGGGCAATCAGCCCCAGCATTTT.

This clonotype was counted between two and nine times. The V call is TRBV9, the J call TRBJ2-3, with a tentative D call TRBD2 (5 bases). V dropped 0 bases and J dropped 6 bases, with 14 bases sitting between them. The germline V gene has CDR1 SGDLS and CDR2 YYNGEE. There are 15 residues in the CDR3. The CDR3 nucleotides are TGTGCCAGCAGCGTAGGTGGGAGACCCCCGGATACGCAGTATTTT. It is translated as CASSVGGRPPDTQYF.

The chain combines TRBV5-4 with TRBJ2-1; either TRBD1 or TRBD2 may fit D (5 bases each). The CDR3 has 15 amino acids. The germline V gene encodes CDR1 SGHNT and CDR2 YYREEE (reference sequence). Trimming left V 1 base short and J 2 bases short, with 10 bases between. The chain's CDR3 is CASSLSGPTYNEQFF. CDR3 bases: TGTGCCAGCAGCTTGTCGGGACCAACCTACAATGAGCAGTTCTTC. The complete variable domain, with remaining parts taken from reference TRBV5-4 and TRBJ2-1, reads ETGVTQSPTHLIKTRGQQVTLRCSSQSGHNTVSWYQQALGQGPQFIFQYYREEENGRGNFPPRFSGLQFPNYSSELNVNALELDDSALYLCASSLSGPTYNEQFFGPGTRLTVL.

This clonotype was recorded a few times. The chain has TRBV24-1 and TRBJ1-1; D not certain. V was shortened by 0 bases and J by 0 bases, with 7 bases between the two germline ends. The CDR3 has 15 amino acids. Per germline, CDR1 KGHDR and CDR2 SFDVKD. The CDR3 loop is CATSDLADMNTEAFF. CDR3 DNA: TGTGCCACCAGTGATTTGGCCGATATGAACACTGAAGCTTTCTTT.

This chain joins TRBV5-6 and TRBJ2-1; possible D gene TRBD2, 5 bases. CDR3 length: 16 amino acids. Germline V gene data show CDR1 as SGHDT and CDR2 as YYEEEE. Trimming took 4 bases from V and 6 from J, leaving 20 bases between them. This CDR3 reads CASSPLVPRESNEQFF. CDR3 DNA sequence: TGTGCCAGCAGCCCGCTGGTCCCCCGGGAATCCAATGAGCAGTTCTTC.

The V gene is TRBV11-3, the J gene TRBJ1-6; tentative D call: TRBD1 (5 bases). With 8 bases removed from V and 0 bases from J, the gap between germline ends came to 14 bases. This CDR3 spans 16 amino acids. CDR1 is SGHNT and CDR2 is YENEEA in the germline V gene. In nucleotides, the CDR3 is TGTGCCAGCGGTCGGGGGGGTAGCTCCTATAATTCACCCCTCCACTTT. Translated: CASGRGGSSYNSPLHF.